The clone carrying this T cell receptor beta chain was seen many times. This sample was included in a study of regulatory T cells in long-lasting Graves disease. The CDR3 has 14 amino acids. Trimming cost V 0 bases and J 8 bases; bases outside gene matches: 4. Germline V gene sequence: CDR1 LNHDA, CDR2 SQIVND (reference sequence). Library construction for TCR beta used iRepertoire HTBI primers and Arm-PCR of CDR3 regions. TCRdb passed the multiplex PCR reads through MiXCR, listing each CDR3 protein once. Among around 480,000 distinct CDR3 sequences, about 16% were seen once, and the ten largest hold more than 10%. The time point denotes: newly diagnosed GD, antithyroid drugs for less than 3 months. TCR sequences were obtained from RNA taken from PBMCs. The same specimen was also included in a second study, on T cells in Graves' hyperthyroidism and ophthalmopathy.

The V call is TRBV19, the J call TRBJ2-1; 7 nucleotides align to TRBD1. The receptor was derived from a man aged 35-49 years with Graves disease. This specimen was peripheral blood mononuclear cells (PBMCs), taken at new diagnosis, from a patient treated with antithyroid drugs. The CDR3 bases are TGTGCCAGTAGTATAGAACAGGGGTACTATGAGCAGTTCTTC. Encoded protein: CASSIEQGYYEQFF.